What follows are 12 T cell receptor beta chains derived from one specimen sequenced in a study of glioma-infiltrating T cells after dendritic cell vaccination. Profiled with immunoSEQ multiplex PCR; TCRdb holds only in-frame clones, not every one. The data show fewer than 100,000 clones, approximately 84% seen once. The sequencing here drew on blood, taken before dendritic cell vaccination. The receptors here all came from a human donor with glioblastoma.

The V gene is TRBV6-5, the J gene TRBJ2-5, with D tentatively TRBD1 (5 bases). The CDR3 spans 13 residues. CDR1 is MNHEY and CDR2 is SVGAGI in the germline V gene. Trimming cost V 6 bases and J 6 bases, with 14 bases left between them. CDR3: CASSPPGAKTQYF. The CDR3 DNA is TGTGCCAGCAGCCCCCCTGGGGCGAAGACCCAGTACTTC.

V usage is TRBV6-5 and J usage is TRBJ1-4, with D uncertain. CDR1 is MNHEY, CDR2 SVGAGI, per germline. This CDR3 region has 13 residues. Trimming left V 6 bases short and J 10 bases short, with 15 bases between. The CDR3 nucleotides read TGTGCCAGCAGACGTCGTCGAGCCTCAAAACTGTTTTTT. It translates to CASRRRRASKLFF.

This clone has just a few counts. This chain uses TRBV5-1 with TRBJ2-7, with TRBD1 as a possible D gene (7 bases). CDR3 length: 12 residues. V lost 4 bases to trimming and J lost 9 bases, with 14 bases between them. Germline V gives CDR1 SGHRS, CDR2 YFSETQ. The DNA of the CDR3 is TGCGCCAGCAGCCCCGGAGGGGGCGGGCAGTACTTC. This gives the protein CASSPGGGGQYF.

This sequence joins TRBV5-8 and TRBJ2-3, with 7 bases identical to TRBD2. From germline, CDR1 is SGHTS and CDR2 YDEGEE. The CDR3 extends over 15 amino acids. Losses at the gene ends were 4 bases for V and 2 bases for J; bases not matched to a gene: 7. CDR3: CASSGGSTFTDTQYF. CDR3 nucleotide sequence: TGTGCCAGCAGCGGCGGGAGCACTTTCACAGATACGCAGTATTTT.

To note about this clone: Other DNA sequences in this sample translate to the same CDR3. The chain employs TRBV2 and TRBJ1-1; weak D call: TRBD1 (5 bases). CDR3 length equals 13 residues. CDR1 is SNHLY, CDR2 FYNNEI, per germline. The V end lost 3 bases, the J end lost 2 bases, and 7 bases lay between the germline ends. The CDR3 loop reads CASSEGLNTEAFF. In DNA, the CDR3 is TGTGCCAGCAGTGAGGGGCTTAACACTGAAGCTTTCTTT.

The chain couples TRBV9 to TRBJ2-5, with TRBD2 matching over 10 bases. Germline CDR1 reads SGDLS; CDR2 reads YYNGEE. V shed 2 bases, J shed 2 bases, and the junction held 3 bases outside the gene matches. This CDR3 comprises 15 residues. CDR3: CASSVASGGQETQYF. The DNA of the CDR3 is TGTGCCAGCAGCGTCGCTAGCGGGGGACAAGAGACCCAGTACTTC.

The chain links TRBV19 to TRBJ1-4, with D perhaps matching TRBD1 (6 bases). This CDR3 contains 14 residues. Trimming removed 8 bases at V and 0 bases at J, with 10 bases between. Germline V gene lookup returns CDR1 LNHDA and CDR2 SQIVND (reference sequence). In nucleotides, the CDR3 is TGTGCCAGTCGGTGGGACACAACTAATGAAAAACTGTTTTTT. Translation: CASRWDTTNEKLFF.

This clone was counted once. The rearrangement joins TRBV5-1 to TRBJ1-4; TRBD1 is a possible D gene (6 bases). Germline loops: CDR1 SGHRS, CDR2 YFSETQ. Trimming left V 3 bases short and J 2 bases short, with 11 bases between. The CDR3 contains 15 residues. CDR3 nucleotide sequence: TGCGCCAGCAGCTCCACAGGGTCGACTAATGAAAAACTGTTTTTT. This translates into CASSSTGSTNEKLFF.

The chain links TRBV6-6 to TRBJ2-1; 8 nucleotides agree with TRBD2. V lost 7 bases and J lost 9; bases outside the gene matches: 11. Germline loops: CDR1 MNHNY, CDR2 SVGAGI (reference sequence). The CDR3 totals 14 residues. The CDR3 here is CASTEREGLGEQFF. In DNA, the CDR3 is TGTGCCAGCACGGAACGGGAGGGCCTAGGTGAGCAGTTCTTC.

The V and J genes are TRBV27 and TRBJ2-7, with a weak D call TRBD1 (5 bases). Germline V gives CDR1 MNHEY, CDR2 SMNVEV (reference sequence). This CDR3 is 16 amino acids long. Trimming pared 0 bases from V and 1 base from J, leaving 13 bases between. CDR3 sequence reads: CASSLSKGPLSYEQYF. The CDR3 coding sequence is TGTGCCAGCAGTTTATCAAAGGGGCCCCTATCCTACGAGCAGTACTTC.

This clone was picked up one time. This chain joins TRBV29-1 and TRBJ1-2; TRBD1 matches at 7 bases. This CDR3 spans 13 amino acids. The V and J ends lost 3 bases and 6 bases, in that order; junction bases with no gene match: 7. From germline, CDR1 is SQVTM and CDR2 ANQGSEA. CDR3: CSVETGQVNGYTF. Here the CDR3 DNA reads TGCAGCGTTGAGACAGGGCAAGTCAATGGCTACACCTTC.

This clone was detected only a few times. The chain recombines TRBV7-8 with TRBJ1-1, with unresolved D. Trimming removed 1 base from V and 7 bases from J, with 13 bases in between. This CDR3 has 14 amino acids. CDR1 and CDR2 from the germline V gene are SGHVS and FQNEAQ. The CDR3 sequence: CASSLERGNVEAFF. In nucleotides, the CDR3 is TGTGCCAGCAGCTTAGAGAGAGGTAATGTTGAAGCTTTCTTT.